These 12 T cell receptor beta chains were all obtained from the same sample, sequenced in a study of blood T cell repertoires in COVID-19. Produced via immunoSEQ multiplex PCR; TCRdb's table is partial and in-frame only. The repertoire holds under 250,000 clones, around 88% seen once, with 2.5% to 3% in the top ten. The sequenced material came from peripheral blood. The receptor set was obtained from a man aged 45-65 years with active or convalescent COVID-19.

The genes are TRBV3-1 (or the pseudogene TRBV3-2) and TRBJ2-6; 7 bases align to TRBD2. This CDR3 has 17 residues. The J segment lost 4 bases and the V segment lost 3 bases, leaving 9 bases of the junction unmatched. Germline V gives CDR1 LGHDT, CDR2 YNNKEL (reference sequence). The DNA of the CDR3 is TGTGCCAGCAGCCAGTTCGGGGTAGCGGGCGGGGCCAACGTCCTGACTTTC. It specifies CASSQFGVAGGANVLTF.

The V call is TRBV19, the J call TRBJ2-6, with TRBD1 identical over 10 bases. V shed 2 bases and J 0 bases; nucleotides not matched to a gene: 16. The CDR3 is 22 amino acids. CDR1 and CDR2 (germline): LNHDA, SQIVND (reference sequence). The CDR3 is CASSILWTVRDRGSSGANVLTF. DNA of the CDR3: TGTGCCAGTAGTATACTTTGGACGGTCAGGGACAGGGGTAGCTCTGGGGCCAACGTCCTGACTTTC.

CDR3 region: CASSYLTGGNTEAFF. The CDR3 bases are TGTGCCAGCAGCTATCTGACAGGGGGGAACACTGAAGCTTTCTTT. The chain links TRBV7-2 to TRBJ1-1, with 9 bases that match TRBD1. The V segment lost 4 bases and the J segment 1 base; nucleotides outside the gene matches: 4. This CDR3 has 15 residues. CDR1 SGHTA and CDR2 FQGNSA come from the germline V gene. Full variable domain (rest looked up from reference TRBV7-2 and TRBJ1-1): GAGVSQSPSNKVTEKGKDVELRCDPISGHTALYWYRQSLGQGLEFLIYFQGNSAPDKSGLPSDRFSAERTGGSVSTLTIQRTQQEDSAVYLCASSYLTGGNTEAFFGQGTRLTVV.

The chain is built from TRBV24-1 and TRBJ2-3, with a tentative D call TRBD2 (7 bases). Trimming took 7 bases from V and 6 from J, leaving 16 bases between them. CDR1 and CDR2 (germline): KGHDR, SFDVKD. The CDR3 extends over 14 amino acids. This chain's CDR3 is CATSSLGGRDTQYF. CDR3 nucleotides: TGTGCCACCAGCTCACTCGGGGGGCGGGATACGCAGTATTTT.

V is TRBV29-1 and J is TRBJ2-2, with D possibly being TRBD1 (6 bases). This CDR3 is built from 13 residues. The V and J ends lost 4 bases and 5 bases respectively, with 11 bases between them. Germline CDR1 SQVTM, CDR2 ANQGSEA. The CDR3 protein is CSVGQGPTGELFF. The CDR3 DNA sequence: TGCAGCGTTGGGCAGGGGCCGACCGGGGAGCTGTTTTTT.

The chain employs TRBV7-2 and TRBJ2-7; tentative D call: TRBD2 (7 bases). Trimming shortened V by 5 bases and J by 2 bases, and 16 bases separated the two germline ends. Germline V CDR1 and CDR2: SGHTA, FQGNSA. The CDR3 runs 15 residues. DNA of the CDR3: TGTGCCAGCAGCCCCGCCCGGGGGGCCACCTACGAGCAGTACTTC. Translating it yields CASSPARGATYEQYF.

This rearrangement joins TRBV20-1 to TRBJ1-5; unclear D gene. This CDR3 is built from 13 residues. Trimming stripped 3 bases from V and 1 base from J, with 7 bases between. The germline gives CDR1 DFQATT, CDR2 SNEGSKA (reference sequence). The CDR3: CSASEQSNQPQHF. The CDR3 coding sequence is TGCAGTGCTAGTGAACAGAGCAATCAGCCCCAGCATTTT.

This clone was recorded only once. This sequence joins TRBV7-2 and TRBJ1-6; maybe TRBD1 (5 bases). This CDR3 is built from 14 residues. Germline V gene lookup returns CDR1 SGHTA and CDR2 FQGNSA. Trimming removed 5 bases from V and 7 bases from J, with 12 bases in between. Here the CDR3 DNA reads TGTGCCAGCAGCCGGGGGTTGGAGAATTCACCCCTCCACTTT. This translates into CASSRGLENSPLHF. The full variable domain, completed using reference TRBV7-2 and TRBJ1-6, is GAGVSQSPSNKVTEKGKDVELRCDPISGHTALYWYRQSLGQGLEFLIYFQGNSAPDKSGLPSDRFSAERTGGSVSTLTIQRTQQEDSAVYLCASSRGLENSPLHFGNGTRLTVT.

The chain employs TRBV20-1 and TRBJ1-2, with D perhaps matching TRBD1 (5 bases). Germline CDR1 and CDR2: DFQATT and SNEGSKA (reference sequence). Trimming left V 3 bases short and J 10 bases short, with 18 bases between. The CDR3 has 13 residues. This chain's CDR3 is CSASSSGVGAYTF. CDR3 bases: TGCAGTGCTAGTTCATCGGGGGTTGGAGCCTACACCTTC.

The chain carries TRBV25-1 and TRBJ2-7; TRBD1 aligns across 7 bases. J lost 4 bases, V lost 6 bases, and 6 bases had no gene match. Germline-derived CDR1 and CDR2 are MGHDK and SYGVNS. The CDR3 covers 13 residues. CDR3 coding DNA: TGTGCCAGCAGAGAGACAGGGAATTACGAGCAGTACTTC. This codes for CASRETGNYEQYF.

CDR3 nucleotide sequence: TGTGCCAGCAGCTTTACCGGGAGAGAAGCTTTCTTT. Encoded protein: CASSFTGREAFF. This chain joins TRBV5-6 and TRBJ1-1; D gene unclear. Germline values: CDR1 SGHDT, CDR2 YYEEEE. This CDR3 region has 12 residues. Deletions cut 2 bases from V and 8 bases from J, with 10 bases between.

Comment on this clone: Other DNA sequences in the same sample also yield this CDR3. This chain connects TRBV27 to TRBJ2-1; a weak D match, TRBD1 (6 bases). From germline, CDR1 is MNHEY and CDR2 SMNVEV (reference sequence). The CDR3 extends over 15 amino acids. Trimming left V 6 bases short and J 4 bases short, with 16 bases between. For the CDR3, the DNA is TGTGCCAGCAGCACCGGGACAACTCCTTACAATGAGCAGTTCTTC. Translation gives CASSTGTTPYNEQFF.